This T cell receptor (beta chain) was captured in a study of cytomegalovirus exposure and HLA in healthy donors. On this clone: Its antigen is still unknown.

CDR3 length: 16 residues. Germline CDR1 ENHRY, CDR2 SYGVKD. J was trimmed by 2 bases and V by 5 bases; bases with no gene match: 9. The donors were in the approximately 130-subject validation cohort, distinct from the roughly 670-subject first cohort. General study findings and limits: Across donors, most TCRs were seen rarely, yet some public ones were widespread. TCR beta chains numbering 164 were designated cytomegalovirus-associated. As was reported, the classifier diagnosed cytomegalovirus status with high specificity and sensitivity.

Here immunoSEQ multiplex PCR was the method, and the copy in TCRdb shows in-frame clones only, minus some. The sample shows 120,000 to 150,000 clones, about four fifths of them seen only once. The receptor comes from a woman aged 30 to 39 in good health and CMV-seronegative. Sample: PBMCs. The rearrangement uses TRBV10-3 and TRBJ2-3; 8 bases fit TRBD1. The CDR3 spells CAISSQGGGNTDTQYF. In nucleotides, the CDR3 is TGTGCCATCAGTTCACAGGGGGGTGGAAACACAGATACGCAGTATTTT.